The source of this TCR beta chain is a study of T cell responses to AZD1222 COVID-19 vaccine. As regards this clone: Its antigen remains unknown.

Study observations and caveats: Seropositivity was recorded at baseline in only 6 or 7 AZD1222 recipients.

Germline assignment: CDR1 LNHDA and CDR2 SQIVND (reference sequence). V lost 1 base and J lost 2, with 15 bases in between. The length of the CDR3 is 17 residues. Data came from immunoSEQ multiplex PCR; TCRdb stores just in-frame clones and leaves some out. The repertoire holds about 97,000 clones, with nearly 90% as singletons. This specimen was peripheral blood, taken on day 0 of AZD1222 vaccination. This clonotype was sampled from an adult in good health. The genes are TRBV19 and TRBJ1-5; D ambiguous. The CDR3 DNA reads TGTGCCAGTAGTATAGTCGTCCAGTTTGGTCGCAATCAGCCCCAGCATTTT. It encodes CASSIVVQFGRNQPQHF. Using reference TRBV19 and TRBJ1-5 for the parts outside the CDR3, the full variable domain is DGGITQSPKYLFRKEGQNVTLSCEQNLNHDAMYWYRQDPGQGLRLIYYSQIVNDFQKGDIAEGYSVSREKKESFPLTVTSAQKNPTAFYLCASSIVVQFGRNQPQHFGDGTRLSIL.